A single sample gave rise to the 3 T cell receptor beta chains below, sequenced in a study of cytomegalovirus exposure and HLA in healthy donors. PCR primers comprised 60 Vbeta and 13 Jbeta primers. The method was immunoSEQ multiplex PCR; TCRdb's version includes in-frame clones alone and lacks a portion of them. The sample has roughly 99,000 clones; approximately 79% are singletons. Sequencing input: PBMCs. The receptors derive from a male donor in good health and CMV-seronegative.

This clone was seen once. The chain has TRBV6-5 and TRBJ1-1; D remains ambiguous. This CDR3 is 13 amino acids long. V lost 6 bases and J 4 bases, leaving 12 bases between the germline ends. Germline lookup yields CDR1 MNHEY and CDR2 SVGAGI. CDR3 in amino acids: CASSKREGTEAFF. The CDR3 nucleotides read TGTGCCAGCAGCAAGCGGGAGGGCACTGAAGCTTTCTTT.

This clone showed up just a few times. V gene TRBV5-6 combines with J gene TRBJ2-7, with 7 bases identical to TRBD1. Germline assignment: CDR1 SGHDT and CDR2 YYEEEE. J lost 5 bases, V lost 7 bases, and 12 bases had no gene match. CDR3 length equals 14 residues. The CDR3 DNA follows: TGTGCCAGCGGCCAGGGGGTCCTTTGGGACGAGCAGTACTTC. Its translation: CASGQGVLWDEQYF.

This clone turned up a few times. V is TRBV25-1 and J is TRBJ1-1; no definite D call. V was pared by 2 bases and J by 9 bases, with 16 bases between. This CDR3 contains 14 residues. The germline gives CDR1 MGHDK, CDR2 SYGVNS. DNA for the CDR3: TGTGCCAGCAGTGAAGGAGCGGGTTTATGGCAAGCTTTCTTT. Amino acids: CASSEGAGLWQAFF.